This is a list of T cell receptor beta chains from one sample in a study of blood T cell repertoires in COVID-19. Measured with immunoSEQ multiplex PCR; TCRdb has only the in-frame clones, and not every one. The sample has about 200,000 clones; over 75% are singletons. What was sequenced was PBMCs or T cells enriched from blood (not recorded which). The receptors shown here come from a woman between 35 and 50 years old with acute COVID-19. Each CDR3 is given without its conserved first and last residue. A D gene is named only where the DNA matches it firmly.

V gene	CDR3 length	J gene	D gene	CDR3 protein
TRBV28	9	TRBJ1-5	-	ASRTNQPQH
TRBV27	13	TRBJ2-1	-	ASSSSGRQGREQF
TRBV19	13	TRBJ1-1	TRBD1	ASSIGTGQGTEAF
TRBV4-3	11	TRBJ2-7	-	ASSRGTLHEQY
TRBV5-1	13	TRBJ2-7	-	ASSPVAGLSYEQY
TRBV4-3	13	TRBJ2-5	TRBD2	ASSQGGLAEETQY
TRBV6-6	11	TRBJ1-3	-	ASAAQRGNTIY
TRBV12-5	12	TRBJ1-2	TRBD1	ASGLGQGARGYT
TRBV19	12	TRBJ2-3	-	ASSMSGNADTQY
TRBV10-2	10	TRBJ1-1	-	ASSDPDTEAF
TRBV9	15	TRBJ1-3	-	ASSVFDRSSSGNTIY
TRBV1	16	TRBJ1-2	-	TSRGPGTGGSSNYGYT
TRBV7-9	13	TRBJ2-5	-	ASSLRERYQETQY
TRBV30	11	TRBJ1-3	-	AWSRDKGDTIY
TRBV18	16	TRBJ2-7	TRBD2	ASSPIAFQRGSSYEQY
TRBV7-2	13	TRBJ2-5	-	ASSPRGPARETQY
TRBV19	12	TRBJ1-2	TRBD1	ASSSRDRNYGYT
TRBV25-1	12	TRBJ2-3	-	ASSEGLQTDTQY
TRBV20-1	13	TRBJ2-1	TRBD1	SASVQGAARNEQF
TRBV10-3	10	TRBJ1-5	-	AIRGEDQPQH
TRBV2	14	TRBJ2-6	-	ASSAQGTAGANVLT
TRBV7-2	16	TRBJ2-5	-	ASSLALRGSVMPETQY
TRBV30	13	TRBJ2-3	-	AWSRISFGSDTQY
TRBV9	13	TRBJ2-1	-	ASSVGSGSYNEQF
TRBV28	13	TRBJ1-2	-	ASSLPRTENLHYT
TRBV7-2	10	TRBJ2-5	-	ASRGGGETQY
TRBV14	15	TRBJ1-4	-	ASSQDSRTGRDEKLF
TRBV13	13	TRBJ2-5	TRBD1	ASSSRTGDQETQY
TRBV2	13	TRBJ1-5	TRBD1	ASRYTGGNNQPQH